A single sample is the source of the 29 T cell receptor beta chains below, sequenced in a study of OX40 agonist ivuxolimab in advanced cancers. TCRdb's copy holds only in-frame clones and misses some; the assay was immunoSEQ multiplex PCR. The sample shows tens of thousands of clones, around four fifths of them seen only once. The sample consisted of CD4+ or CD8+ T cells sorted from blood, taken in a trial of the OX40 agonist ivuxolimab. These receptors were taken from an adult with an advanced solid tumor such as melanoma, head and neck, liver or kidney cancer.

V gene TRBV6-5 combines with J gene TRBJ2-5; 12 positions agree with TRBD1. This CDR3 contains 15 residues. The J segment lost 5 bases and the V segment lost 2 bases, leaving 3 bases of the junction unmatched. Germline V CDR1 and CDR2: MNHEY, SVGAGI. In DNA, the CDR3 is TGTGCCAGCAGTTACCGGGACAGGGGGCTGGAGACCCAGTACTTC. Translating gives CASSYRDRGLETQYF.

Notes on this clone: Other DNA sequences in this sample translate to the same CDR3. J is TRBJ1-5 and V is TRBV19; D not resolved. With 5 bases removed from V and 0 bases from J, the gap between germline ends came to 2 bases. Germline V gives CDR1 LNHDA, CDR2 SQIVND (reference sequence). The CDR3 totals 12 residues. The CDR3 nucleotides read TGTGCCAGTAGTGGTAGCAATCAGCCCCAGCATTTT. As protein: CASSGSNQPQHF. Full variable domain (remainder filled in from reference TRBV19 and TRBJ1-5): DGGITQSPKYLFRKEGQNVTLSCEQNLNHDAMYWYRQDPGQGLRLIYYSQIVNDFQKGDIAEGYSVSREKKESFPLTVTSAQKNPTAFYLCASSGSNQPQHFGDGTRLSIL.

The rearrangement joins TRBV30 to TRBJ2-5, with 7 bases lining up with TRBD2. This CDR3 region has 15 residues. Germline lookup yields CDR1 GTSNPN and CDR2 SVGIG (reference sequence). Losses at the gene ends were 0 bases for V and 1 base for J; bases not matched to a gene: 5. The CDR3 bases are TGTGCCTGGAGTGTAAGAGGGAGGGGCCAAGAGACCCAGTACTTC. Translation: CAWSVRGRGQETQYF.

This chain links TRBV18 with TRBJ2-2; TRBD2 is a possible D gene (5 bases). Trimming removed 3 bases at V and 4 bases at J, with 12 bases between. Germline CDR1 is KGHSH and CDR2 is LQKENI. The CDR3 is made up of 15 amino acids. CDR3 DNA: TGTGCCAGCTCACCTCTCGCCGCGGGCACCGGGGAGCTGTTTTTT. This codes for CASSPLAAGTGELFF.

The CDR3 region is CSAISASGGIEQFF. In nucleotides, the CDR3 is TGCAGCGCCATCTCGGCTAGCGGGGGTATTGAGCAGTTCTTC. The chain is built from TRBV29-1 and TRBJ2-1; 10 nucleotides match TRBD2. Germline V gene data show CDR1 as SQVTM and CDR2 as ANQGSEA. The CDR3 sequence is 14 residues long. J was trimmed by 9 bases and V by 7 bases; bases with no gene match: 12.

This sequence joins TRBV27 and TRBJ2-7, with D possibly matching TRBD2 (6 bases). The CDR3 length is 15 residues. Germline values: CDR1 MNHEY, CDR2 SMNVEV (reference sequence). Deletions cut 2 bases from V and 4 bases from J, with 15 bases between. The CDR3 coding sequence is TGTGCCAGCAGTTTACGTAACGTACGGGGGTACGAGCAGTACTTC. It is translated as CASSLRNVRGYEQYF.

CDR3 loop: CASSLFWGVEQYF. CDR3 DNA sequence: TGTGCCAGCAGCTTGTTTTGGGGGGTCGAGCAGTACTTC. The chain employs TRBV5-6 and TRBJ2-7; possible D gene TRBD2, 6 bases. Germline lookup yields CDR1 SGHDT and CDR2 YYEEEE. CDR3 length equals 13 residues. The ends were cut back, 1 base at V and 6 bases at J, with 11 bases in the middle.

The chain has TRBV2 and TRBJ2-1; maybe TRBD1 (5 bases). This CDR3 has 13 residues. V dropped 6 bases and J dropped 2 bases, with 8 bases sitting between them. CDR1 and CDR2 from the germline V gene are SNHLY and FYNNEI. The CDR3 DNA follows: TGTGCCAGCAGGACAGAAGCCTACAATGAGCAGTTCTTC. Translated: CASRTEAYNEQFF.

The CDR3 DNA reads TGTGCCAGCAGTTACTCGTATAACACTGAAGCTTTCTTT. It encodes CASSYSYNTEAFF. The chain uses TRBV6-5 and TRBJ1-1; D not certain. The CDR3 consists of 13 residues. V was cut by 0 bases and J by 2 bases, with 4 bases left in between. In germline, CDR1 is MNHEY, CDR2 SVGAGI.

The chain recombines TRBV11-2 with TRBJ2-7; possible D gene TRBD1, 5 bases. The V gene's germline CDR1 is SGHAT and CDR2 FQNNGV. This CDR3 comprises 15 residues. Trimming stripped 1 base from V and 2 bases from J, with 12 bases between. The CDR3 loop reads CASSLGAGSTYEQYF. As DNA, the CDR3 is TGTGCCAGCAGCTTAGGGGCAGGGTCCACCTACGAGCAGTACTTC.

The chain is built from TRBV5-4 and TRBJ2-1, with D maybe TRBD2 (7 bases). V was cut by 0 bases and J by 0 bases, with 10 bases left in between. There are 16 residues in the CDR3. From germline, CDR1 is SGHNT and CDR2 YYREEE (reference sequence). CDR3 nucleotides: TGTGCCAGCAGCTTGGGCGGGGGCCTCTCCTACAATGAGCAGTTCTTC. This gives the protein CASSLGGGLSYNEQFF.

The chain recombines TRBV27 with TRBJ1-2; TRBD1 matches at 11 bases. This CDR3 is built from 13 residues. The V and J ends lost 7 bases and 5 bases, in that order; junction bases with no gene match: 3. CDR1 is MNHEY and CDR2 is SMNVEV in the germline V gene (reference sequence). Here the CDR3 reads CASNGQGAYGYTF. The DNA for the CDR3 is TGTGCCAGCAACGGACAGGGGGCTTATGGCTACACCTTC.

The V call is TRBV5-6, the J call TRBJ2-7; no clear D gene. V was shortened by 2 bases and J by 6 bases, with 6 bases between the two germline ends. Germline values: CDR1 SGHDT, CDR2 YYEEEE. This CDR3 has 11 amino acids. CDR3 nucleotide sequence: TGTGCCAGCAGCTTCCGAGGCGAGCAGTACTTC. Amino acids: CASSFRGEQYF.

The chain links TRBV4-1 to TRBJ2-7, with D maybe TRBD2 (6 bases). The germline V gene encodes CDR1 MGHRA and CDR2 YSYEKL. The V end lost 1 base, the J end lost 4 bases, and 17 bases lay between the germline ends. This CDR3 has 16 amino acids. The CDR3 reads CASSQVLGRKSYEQYF. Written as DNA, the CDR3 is TGCGCCAGCAGCCAAGTTCTTGGGAGGAAGTCTTACGAGCAGTACTTC.

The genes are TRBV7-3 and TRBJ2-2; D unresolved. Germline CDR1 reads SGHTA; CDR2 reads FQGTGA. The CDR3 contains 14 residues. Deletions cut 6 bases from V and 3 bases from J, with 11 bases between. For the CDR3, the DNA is TGTGCCAGCAGGACCTTCACGGACACCGGGGAGCTGTTTTTT. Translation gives CASRTFTDTGELFF.

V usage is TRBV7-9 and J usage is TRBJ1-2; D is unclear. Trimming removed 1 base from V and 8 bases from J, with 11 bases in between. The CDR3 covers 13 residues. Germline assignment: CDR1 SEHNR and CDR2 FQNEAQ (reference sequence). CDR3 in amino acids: CASSLGAAWGYTF. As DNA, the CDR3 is TGTGCCAGCAGCTTAGGAGCTGCGTGGGGCTACACCTTC. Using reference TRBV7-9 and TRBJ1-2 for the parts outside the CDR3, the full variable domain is DTGVSQNPRHKITKRGQNVTFRCDPISEHNRLYWYRQTLGQGPEFLTYFQNEAQLEKSRLLSDRFSAERPKGSFSTLEIQRTEQGDSAMYLCASSLGAAWGYTFGSGTRLTVV.

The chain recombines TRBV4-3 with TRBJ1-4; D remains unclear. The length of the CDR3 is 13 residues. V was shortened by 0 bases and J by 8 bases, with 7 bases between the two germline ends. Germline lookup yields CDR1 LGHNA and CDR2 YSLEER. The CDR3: CASSQESGEKLFF. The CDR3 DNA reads TGCGCCAGCAGCCAAGAATCGGGGGAAAAACTGTTTTTT.

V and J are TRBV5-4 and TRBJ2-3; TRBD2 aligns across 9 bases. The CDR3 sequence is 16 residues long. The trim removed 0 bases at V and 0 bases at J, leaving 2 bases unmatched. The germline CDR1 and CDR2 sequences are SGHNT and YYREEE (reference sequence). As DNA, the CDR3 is TGTGCCAGCAGCTTGGAAGCGGGGGGAAGCACAGATACGCAGTATTTT. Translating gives CASSLEAGGSTDTQYF.

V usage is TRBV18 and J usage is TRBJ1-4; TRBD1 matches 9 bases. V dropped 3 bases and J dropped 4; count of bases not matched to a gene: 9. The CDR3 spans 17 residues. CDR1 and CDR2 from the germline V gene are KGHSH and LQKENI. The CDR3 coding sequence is TGTGCCAGCTCACCTAATTTGGGACAGGGACTTAATGAAAAACTGTTTTTT. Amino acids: CASSPNLGQGLNEKLFF.

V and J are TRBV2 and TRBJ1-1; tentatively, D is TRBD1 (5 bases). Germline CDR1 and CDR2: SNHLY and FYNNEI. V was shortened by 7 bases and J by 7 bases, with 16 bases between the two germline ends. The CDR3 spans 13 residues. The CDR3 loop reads CASTPGPRLEAFF. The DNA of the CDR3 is TGTGCCAGCACTCCGGGACCCCGGCTTGAAGCTTTCTTT.

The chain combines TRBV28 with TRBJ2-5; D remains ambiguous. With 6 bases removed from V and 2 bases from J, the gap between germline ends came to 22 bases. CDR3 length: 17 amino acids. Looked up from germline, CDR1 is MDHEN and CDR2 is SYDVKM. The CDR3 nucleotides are TGTGCCAGCAGCCCTCCCTGGTACCGGAAAAATCAAGAGACCCAGTACTTC. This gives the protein CASSPPWYRKNQETQYF.

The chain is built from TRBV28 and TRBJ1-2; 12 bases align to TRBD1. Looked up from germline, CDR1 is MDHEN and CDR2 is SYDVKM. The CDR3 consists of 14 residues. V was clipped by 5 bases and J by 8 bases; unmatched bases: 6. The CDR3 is CASSPRDRGHGYTF. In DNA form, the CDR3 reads TGTGCCAGCAGTCCGAGGGACAGGGGGCACGGCTACACCTTC.

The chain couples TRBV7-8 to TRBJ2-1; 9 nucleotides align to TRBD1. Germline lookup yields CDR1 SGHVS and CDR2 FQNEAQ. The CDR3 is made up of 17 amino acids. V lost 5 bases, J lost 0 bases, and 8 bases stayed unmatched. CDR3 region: CASSPRDRAYSYNEQFF. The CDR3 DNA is TGTGCCAGCAGCCCTCGGGACAGGGCCTACTCCTACAATGAGCAGTTCTTC.

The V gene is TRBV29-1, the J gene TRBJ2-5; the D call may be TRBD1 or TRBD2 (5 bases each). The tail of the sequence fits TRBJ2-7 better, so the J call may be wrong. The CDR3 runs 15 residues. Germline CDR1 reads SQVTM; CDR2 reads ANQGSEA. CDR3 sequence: CSVGEGQANSYEQYF. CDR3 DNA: TGCAGCGTTGGAGAGGGGCAGGCCAACTCCTACGAGCAGTACTTC.

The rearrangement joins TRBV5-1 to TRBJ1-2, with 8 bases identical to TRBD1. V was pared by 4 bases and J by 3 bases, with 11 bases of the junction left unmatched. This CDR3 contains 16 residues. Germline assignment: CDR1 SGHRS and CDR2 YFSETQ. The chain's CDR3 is CASSLTIPQGDYGYTF. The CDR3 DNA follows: TGCGCCAGCAGCCTAACAATACCACAGGGGGACTATGGCTACACCTTC.

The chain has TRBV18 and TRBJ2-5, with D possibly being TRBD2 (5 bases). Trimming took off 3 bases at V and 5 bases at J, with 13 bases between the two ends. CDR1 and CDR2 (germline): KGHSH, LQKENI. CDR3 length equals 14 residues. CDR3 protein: CASSPIGLRETQYF. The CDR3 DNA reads TGTGCCAGCTCACCTATCGGACTCCGGGAGACCCAGTACTTC. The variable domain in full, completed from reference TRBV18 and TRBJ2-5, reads NAGVMQNPRHLVRRRGQEARLRCSPMKGHSHVYWYRQLPEEGLKFMVYLQKENIIDESGMPKERFSAEFPKEGPSILRIQQVVRGDSAAYFCASSPIGLRETQYFGPGTRLLVL.

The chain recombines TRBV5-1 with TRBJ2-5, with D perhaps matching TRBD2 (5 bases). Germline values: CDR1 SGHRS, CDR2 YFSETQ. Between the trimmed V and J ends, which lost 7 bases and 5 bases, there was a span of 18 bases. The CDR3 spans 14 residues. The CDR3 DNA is TGCGCCAGCTACCAAAATGAGGGTGGTGAGACCCAGTACTTC. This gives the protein CASYQNEGGETQYF.

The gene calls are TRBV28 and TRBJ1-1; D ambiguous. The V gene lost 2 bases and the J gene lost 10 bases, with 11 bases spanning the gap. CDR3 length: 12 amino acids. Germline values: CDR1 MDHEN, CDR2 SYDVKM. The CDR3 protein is CASSLDRVVAFF. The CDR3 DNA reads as TGTGCCAGCAGTTTAGATAGAGTAGTAGCTTTCTTT.

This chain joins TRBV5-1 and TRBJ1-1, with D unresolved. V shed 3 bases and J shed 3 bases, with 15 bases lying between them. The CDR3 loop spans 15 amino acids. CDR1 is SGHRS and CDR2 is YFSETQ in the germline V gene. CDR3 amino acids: CASSSLSLVDTEAFF. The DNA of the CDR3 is TGCGCCAGCAGCTCACTATCTCTCGTTGACACTGAAGCTTTCTTT.